These 24 T cell receptor beta chains were sequenced from one sample in a study of shared clonotypes between healthy human individuals. Some clones are missing from TCRdb's copy, which holds only in-frame ones; the method was immunoSEQ multiplex PCR. Of fewer than 1.6 million clones in the sample, around 98.5% were seen once. What was sequenced was naive CD4+ T cells sorted from blood. Specified subset: CD45RA+ positively selected. These receptors were obtained from a man younger than 40 in good health.

This clone occurred once. V and J are TRBV9 and TRBJ2-7, with D hard to call. V gave up 0 bases and J gave up 2 bases, with 12 bases separating them. Germline CDR1 and CDR2: SGDLS and YYNGEE. The length of the CDR3 is 15 residues. The CDR3 protein is CASSVGGDNAYEQYF. In nucleotides, the CDR3 is TGTGCCAGCAGCGTAGGTGGTGACAATGCCTACGAGCAGTACTTC.

This chain uses TRBV6-1 with TRBJ2-7; 9 positions agree with TRBD2. The CDR3 spans 14 residues. Unmatched junction bases numbered 9, after V lost 6 bases and J lost 6 bases. Germline V gene lookup returns CDR1 MNHNS and CDR2 SASEGT. The CDR3 region is CASRSFGTSIEQYF. The CDR3 nucleotides are TGTGCCAGCAGGTCCTTCGGGACTAGCATCGAGCAGTACTTC.

This rearrangement joins TRBV2 to TRBJ2-3; 14 positions match TRBD2. The V segment lost 7 bases and the J segment 3 bases; nucleotides outside the gene matches: 9. The CDR3 length is 17 residues. Germline CDR1 reads SNHLY; CDR2 reads FYNNEI. This chain's CDR3 is CASKELGLAGETDTQYF. For the CDR3, the DNA is TGTGCCAGCAAGGAATTGGGACTAGCGGGAGAAACAGATACGCAGTATTTT.

The chain combines TRBV12-2 with TRBJ1-2; the table's TRBD1 call for D was not verified on the DNA. TRBV12-2 corresponds to a pseudogene. This CDR3 region has 14 residues. For the CDR3, the DNA is TGTGCAAGTCGCCCCTTGGACAGGGACTATGGCTACACCTTC. The encoded protein is CASRPLDRDYGYTF.

The chain employs TRBV7-2 and TRBJ1-5; TRBD1 might be the D (5 bases). The CDR3 sequence is 17 residues long. Germline V gene lookup returns CDR1 SGHTA and CDR2 FQGNSA. Trimming took off 1 base at V and 1 base at J, with 14 bases between the two ends. Here the CDR3 reads CASSLVSRAGSNQPQHF. The CDR3 DNA reads TGTGCCAGCAGCTTAGTTTCTCGAGCAGGGAGCAATCAGCCCCAGCATTTT. Together with reference TRBV7-2 and TRBJ1-5, the CDR3 gives the full variable domain: GAGVSQSPSNKVTEKGKDVELRCDPISGHTALYWYRQSLGQGLEFLIYFQGNSAPDKSGLPSDRFSAERTGGSVSTLTIQRTQQEDSAVYLCASSLVSRAGSNQPQHFGDGTRLSIL.

The chain is built from TRBV5-5 and TRBJ2-1; D may be TRBD1 or TRBD2 (5 bases each). The CDR3 is 16 amino acids. The germline V gene encodes CDR1 SGHKS and CDR2 YYEKEE (reference sequence). Trimming shortened V by 6 bases and J by 6 bases, and 22 bases separated the two germline ends. The CDR3 reads CASNPGTLQSINEQFF. The CDR3 nucleotides read TGTGCCAGCAACCCCGGGACCTTACAATCCATCAATGAGCAGTTCTTC. The full variable domain, rest sourced from reference TRBV5-5 and TRBJ2-1, is DAGVTQSPTHLIKTRGQQVTLRCSPISGHKSVSWYQQVLGQGPQFIFQYYEKEERGRGNFPDRFSARQFPNYSSELNVNALLLGDSALYLCASNPGTLQSINEQFFGPGTRLTVL.

The CDR3 region is CASGYLAGELFF. The CDR3 DNA is TGTGCCAGCGGTTATCTAGCCGGGGAGCTGTTTTTT. The chain combines TRBV11-3 with TRBJ2-2, with D hard to call. Per the germline V gene, CDR1 is SGHNT and CDR2 is YENEEA. The CDR3 contains 12 residues. Trimming took off 8 bases at V and 6 bases at J, with 10 bases between the two ends.

A remark on this clone: The sample carries other DNA sequences with the same CDR3. The genes are TRBV28 and TRBJ1-2; D is unresolved. This CDR3 spans 13 amino acids. Germline V gene sequence: CDR1 MDHEN, CDR2 SYDVKM. V shed 2 bases and J shed 3 bases, with 7 bases lying between them. CDR3 bases: TGTGCCAGCAGTTTAGGTACGGACTATGGCTACACCTTC. Protein sequence: CASSLGTDYGYTF.

The chain links TRBV28 to TRBJ1-1; 7 nucleotides match TRBD1. Germline V gene lookup returns CDR1 MDHEN and CDR2 SYDVKM. This CDR3 has 15 amino acids. Losses at the gene ends were 5 bases for V and 1 base for J; bases not matched to a gene: 7. CDR3 bases: TGTGCCAGCAGTACCGGACAGGCGGGGAACACTGAAGCTTTCTTT. Its translation is CASSTGQAGNTEAFF.

For this clone: The sample contains more than one DNA sequence encoding this CDR3. The rearrangement links TRBV5-1 to TRBJ1-3, with D tentatively TRBD1 (6 bases). The germline V gene has CDR1 SGHRS and CDR2 YFSETQ. This CDR3 comprises 16 residues. V was trimmed by 0 bases and J by 1 base, leaving 11 bases between them. Here the CDR3 DNA reads TGCGCCAGCAGCTTGGACCCCACAGGGTCTGGAAACACCATATATTTT. It yields the protein CASSLDPTGSGNTIYF.

This sequence joins TRBV6-5 and TRBJ2-7; D may correspond to TRBD1 or TRBD2 (5 bases each). CDR1 and CDR2 from the germline V gene are MNHEY and SVGAGI. The CDR3 is 15 residues long. Between the trimmed V and J ends, which lost 4 bases and 0 bases, there was a span of 13 bases. This CDR3 is CASSSWAGSSYEQYF. For the CDR3, the DNA is TGTGCCAGCAGTTCGTGGGCAGGGAGCTCCTACGAGCAGTACTTC.

The genes are TRBV5-1 and TRBJ2-5; D may be TRBD2 (5 bases). The length of the CDR3 is 13 residues. V dropped 7 bases and J dropped 1 base, with 11 bases sitting between them. Germline CDR1 is SGHRS and CDR2 is YFSETQ. In DNA form, the CDR3 reads TGCGCCAGCTGTTTGGGGAGCCAAGAGACCCAGTACTTC. Translation: CASCLGSQETQYF. The full variable domain, with the rest looked up from reference TRBV5-1 and TRBJ2-5, is KAGVTQTPRYLIKTRGQQVTLSCSPISGHRSVSWYQQTPGQGLQFLFEYFSETQRNKGNFPGRFSGRQFSNSRSEMNVSTLELGDSALYLCASCLGSQETQYFGPGTRLLVL.

For this clone: Within the sample, other DNA sequences also encode this same CDR3. The chain recombines TRBV5-1 with TRBJ1-1; D may be TRBD1 (6 bases). Per germline, CDR1 SGHRS and CDR2 YFSETQ. The CDR3 totals 14 residues. Trimming shortened V by 3 bases and J by 2 bases, and 11 bases separated the two germline ends. The CDR3 sequence: CASSSQGVNTEAFF. The CDR3 DNA reads as TGCGCCAGCAGCTCACAGGGTGTAAACACTGAAGCTTTCTTT.

J is TRBJ2-2 and V is TRBV6-4; no reliable D call. Looked up from germline, CDR1 is MRHNA and CDR2 is SNTAGT. V was pared by 6 bases and J by 7 bases, with 15 bases between. The CDR3 sequence is 14 residues long. The CDR3 spells CASRLTFRNGELFF. The CDR3 DNA reads TGTGCCAGCAGACTCACATTTAGGAACGGGGAGCTGTTTTTT.

The rearrangement links TRBV10-1 to TRBJ2-5; no reliable D call. The CDR3 loop spans 14 amino acids. Germline V CDR1 and CDR2: WNHNN, SYGVQD (reference sequence). V was cut by 1 base and J by 5 bases, with 11 bases left in between. Written as DNA, the CDR3 is TGCGCCAGCAGTGAGTTGCATTCCCTCGAGACCCAGTACTTC. Translation gives CASSELHSLETQYF.

The chain uses TRBV5-4 and TRBJ1-1; TRBD1 agrees at 7 bases. The trim removed 4 bases at V and 2 bases at J, leaving 14 bases unmatched. This CDR3 contains 17 residues. Germline V gives CDR1 SGHNT, CDR2 YYREEE (reference sequence). For the CDR3, the DNA is TGTGCCAGCAGCCCTCAGGGGGGGGCCATGGGAAACACTGAAGCTTTCTTT. It translates to CASSPQGGAMGNTEAFF.

This rearrangement joins TRBV4-1 to TRBJ2-7, with D unresolved. The CDR3 extends over 18 amino acids. Germline CDR1 reads MGHRA; CDR2 reads YSYEKL. Deletions cut 5 bases from V and 0 bases from J, with 23 bases between. As DNA, the CDR3 is TGCGCCAGCAGCTACACGACTCCCGATGGTACCGACTCCTACGAGCAGTACTTC. It codes for CASSYTTPDGTDSYEQYF.

V is TRBV18 and J is TRBJ1-1; 8 bases are a match to TRBD1. CDR1 KGHSH and CDR2 LQKENI come from the germline V gene. With 1 base clipped from V and 2 bases from J, the junction kept 6 bases outside the gene matches. This CDR3 region has 16 residues. The CDR3 nucleotides are TGTGCCAGCTCACCACTATCCGGGACAGGAAACACTGAAGCTTTCTTT. This translates into CASSPLSGTGNTEAFF. Together with reference TRBV18 and TRBJ1-1, the CDR3 gives the full variable domain: NAGVMQNPRHLVRRRGQEARLRCSPMKGHSHVYWYRQLPEEGLKFMVYLQKENIIDESGMPKERFSAEFPKEGPSILRIQQVVRGDSAAYFCASSPLSGTGNTEAFFGQGTRLTVV.

As for this clone: This specimen includes other DNA sequences encoding the same CDR3. The V gene is TRBV9, the J gene TRBJ1-3; D is uncertain. Germline V gene sequence: CDR1 SGDLS, CDR2 YYNGEE. Trimming cost V 4 bases and J 1 base, with 12 bases left between them. This CDR3 is 15 amino acids long. CDR3 bases: TGTGCCAGCAGCTCCCGAGTGGGTTCTGGAAACACCATATATTTT. Translating it yields CASSSRVGSGNTIYF.

This rearrangement joins TRBV7-9 to TRBJ2-5; no reliable D call. The V and J ends lost 2 bases and 4 bases respectively, with 5 bases between them. CDR1 is SEHNR and CDR2 is FQNEAQ in the germline V gene (reference sequence). The CDR3 extends over 12 amino acids. The CDR3 DNA reads TGTGCCAGCAGCTTAACCCTAGAGACCCAGTACTTC. It encodes CASSLTLETQYF.

The V and J genes are TRBV7-9 and TRBJ2-7; 10 nucleotides align to TRBD1. Germline V lookup: CDR1 SEHNR, CDR2 FQNEAQ (reference sequence). After removal of 8 bases from V and 3 bases from J, the junction contained 4 bases not matched to a gene. The CDR3 is made up of 13 amino acids. The CDR3: CASLRDRGYEQYF. The CDR3 DNA is TGTGCCAGCCTCCGGGACAGGGGCTACGAGCAGTACTTC. Full variable domain (rest looked up from reference TRBV7-9 and TRBJ2-7): DTGVSQNPRHKITKRGQNVTFRCDPISEHNRLYWYRQTLGQGPEFLTYFQNEAQLEKSRLLSDRFSAERPKGSFSTLEIQRTEQGDSAMYLCASLRDRGYEQYFGPGTRLTVT.

This clone was counted a single time. The chain employs TRBV18 and TRBJ2-7; perhaps TRBD2 as D (6 bases). The CDR3 has 14 residues. Germline loops: CDR1 KGHSH, CDR2 LQKENI. The V gene lost 6 bases and the J gene lost 0 bases, with 12 bases spanning the gap. CDR3 bases: TGTGCCAGCTCCAACGGAGGGGTCTCCTACGAGCAGTACTTC. Translated, it gives CASSNGGVSYEQYF.

This clone was detected only once. The chain uses TRBV30 and TRBJ1-2; D ambiguous. CDR1 is GTSNPN and CDR2 is SVGIG in the germline V gene (reference sequence). The CDR3 totals 13 residues. V dropped 1 base and J dropped 3 bases, with 9 bases sitting between them. This CDR3 reads CAWSGNGHYGYTF. CDR3 bases: TGTGCCTGGAGTGGCAACGGACACTATGGCTACACCTTC.

The V and J genes are TRBV5-1 and TRBJ2-7; no clear D gene. V gave up 0 bases and J gave up 5 bases, with 12 bases separating them. Germline CDR1 is SGHRS and CDR2 is YFSETQ. The CDR3 has 14 amino acids. The CDR3 DNA follows: TGCGCCAGCAGCTTGGACGGTACAAGGGACGAGCAGTACTTC. It translates to CASSLDGTRDEQYF. The complete variable domain, with remaining parts taken from reference TRBV5-1 and TRBJ2-7, reads KAGVTQTPRYLIKTRGQQVTLSCSPISGHRSVSWYQQTPGQGLQFLFEYFSETQRNKGNFPGRFSGRQFSNSRSEMNVSTLELGDSALYLCASSLDGTRDEQYFGPGTRLTVT.